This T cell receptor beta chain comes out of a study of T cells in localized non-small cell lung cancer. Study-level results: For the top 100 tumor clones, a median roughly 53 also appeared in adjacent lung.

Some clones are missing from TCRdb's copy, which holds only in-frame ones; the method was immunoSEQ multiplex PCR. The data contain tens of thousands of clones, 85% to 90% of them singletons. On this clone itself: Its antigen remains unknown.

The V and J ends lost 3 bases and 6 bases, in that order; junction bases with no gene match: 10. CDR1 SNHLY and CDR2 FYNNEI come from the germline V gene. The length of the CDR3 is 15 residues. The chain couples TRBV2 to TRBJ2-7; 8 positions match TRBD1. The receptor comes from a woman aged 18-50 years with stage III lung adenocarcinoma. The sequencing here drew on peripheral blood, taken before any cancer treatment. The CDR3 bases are TGTGCCAGCAGTGACTACAGGGGGTCGAGCGCCGAGCAGTACTTC. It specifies CASSDYRGSSAEQYF.